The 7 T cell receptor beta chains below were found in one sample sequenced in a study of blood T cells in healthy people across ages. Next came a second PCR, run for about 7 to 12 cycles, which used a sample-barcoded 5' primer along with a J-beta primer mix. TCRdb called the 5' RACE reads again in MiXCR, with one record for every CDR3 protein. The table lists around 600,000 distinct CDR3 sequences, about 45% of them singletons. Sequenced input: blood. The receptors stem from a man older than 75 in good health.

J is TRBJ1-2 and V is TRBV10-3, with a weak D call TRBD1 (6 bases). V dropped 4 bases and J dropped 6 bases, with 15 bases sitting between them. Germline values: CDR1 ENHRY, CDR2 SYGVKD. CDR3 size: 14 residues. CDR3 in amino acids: CAISVLSQGDGYTF. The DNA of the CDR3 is TGTGCCATCAGTGTTCTATCACAGGGTGATGGCTACACCTTC.

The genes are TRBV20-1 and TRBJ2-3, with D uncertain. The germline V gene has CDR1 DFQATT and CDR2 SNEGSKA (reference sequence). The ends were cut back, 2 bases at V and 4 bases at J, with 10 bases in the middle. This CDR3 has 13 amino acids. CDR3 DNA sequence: TGCAGTGCTAGACCCAGTTTTTCAGATACGCAGTATTTT. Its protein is CSARPSFSDTQYF.

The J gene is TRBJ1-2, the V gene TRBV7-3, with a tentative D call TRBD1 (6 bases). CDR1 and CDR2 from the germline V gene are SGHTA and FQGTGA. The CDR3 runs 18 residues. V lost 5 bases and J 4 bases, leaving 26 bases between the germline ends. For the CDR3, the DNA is TGTGCCAGCAGCCCTACCTCGGGGGGGACACGGCGGGGCTATGGCTACACCTTC. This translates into CASSPTSGGTRRGYGYTF.

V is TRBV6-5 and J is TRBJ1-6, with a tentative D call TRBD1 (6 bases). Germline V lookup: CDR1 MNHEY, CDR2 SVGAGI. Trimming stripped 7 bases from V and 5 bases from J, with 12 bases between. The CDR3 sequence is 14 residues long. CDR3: CASNVDRNNSPLHF. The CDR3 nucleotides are TGTGCCAGCAACGTAGACAGGAATAATTCACCCCTCCACTTT.

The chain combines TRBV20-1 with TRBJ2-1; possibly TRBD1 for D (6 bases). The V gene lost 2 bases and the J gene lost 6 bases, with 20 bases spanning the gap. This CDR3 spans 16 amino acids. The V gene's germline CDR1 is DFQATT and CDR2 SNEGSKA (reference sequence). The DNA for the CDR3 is TGCAGTGCTAGACCAAGGGGCAGGGGAAACGCCAATGAGCAGTTCTTC. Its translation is CSARPRGRGNANEQFF.

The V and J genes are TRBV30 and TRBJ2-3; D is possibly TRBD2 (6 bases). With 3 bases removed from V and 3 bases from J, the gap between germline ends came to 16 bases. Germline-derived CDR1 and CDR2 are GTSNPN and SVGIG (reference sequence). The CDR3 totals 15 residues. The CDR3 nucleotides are TGTGCCTGGAGGCCAATGGGGGGTATAACAGATACGCAGTATTTT. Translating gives CAWRPMGGITDTQYF.

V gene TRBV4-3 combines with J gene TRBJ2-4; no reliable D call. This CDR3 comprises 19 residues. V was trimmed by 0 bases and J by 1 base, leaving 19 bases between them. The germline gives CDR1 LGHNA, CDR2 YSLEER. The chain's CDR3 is CASSQDLVAESSAKNIQYF. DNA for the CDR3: TGCGCCAGCAGCCAAGATCTGGTGGCGGAGAGTAGCGCCAAAAACATTCAGTACTTC.